The rows below give T cell receptor beta chains drawn from one sample of a study of blood T cells in healthy people across ages. TCRdb reprocessed the 5' RACE reads with MiXCR, giving one entry per CDR3 protein. The table includes some 900,000 distinct CDR3 sequences, 48% detected once. Sequencing was carried out using blood. These receptor sequences come from a young man in good health. CDR3s include the opening cysteine and the closing phenylalanine or tryptophan. D genes are given only for firm matches. Not all rows give a size; the values are once, few, many and, for expanded clones, a class.

>TRBD1|TRBV4-1|NA|17|TRBJ2-2
TGCGCCAGCAGCCAAGAAGGCTACAGGGGGGACACCGGGGAGCTGTTTTTT
CASSQEGYRGDTGELFF
>NA|TRBV27|NA|14|TRBJ1-1
TGTGCCAGCAGCGGTGCAGGGATTGGGACTGAAGCTTTCTTT
CASSGAGIGTEAFF
>NA|TRBV5-1|NA|14|TRBJ2-7
TGCGCCAGCAGCTTTGACAGGGGAGGGCTCGAGCAGTACTTC
CASSFDRGGLEQYF
>NA|TRBV7-3|few|14|TRBJ2-1
TGTGCCAGCAGCTCGAACACTTATCCCAATGAGCAGTTCTTC
CASSSNTYPNEQFF
>NA|TRBV6-2/TRBV6-3|few|12|TRBJ2-7
TGTGCCAGCAAAGCAGGGGCCTACGAGCAGTACTTC
CASKAGAYEQYF
>TRBD1|TRBV7-9|few|15|TRBJ2-1
TGTGCCAGCAGCACGGACAGGGTTGGGGGAAGTGAGCAGTTCTTC
CASSTDRVGGSEQFF
>NA|TRBV7-9|NA|13|TRBJ2-7
TGTGCCAGCAGCTCCGTTGAGTACTACGAGCAGTACTTC
CASSSVEYYEQYF
>TRBD2|TRBV9|few|14|TRBJ2-3
TGTGCCAGCAGCCGAGGCGGGGGTCCAGATACGCAGTATTTT
CASSRGGGPDTQYF
>TRBD2|TRBV7-9|NA|15|TRBJ2-3
TGTGCCAGCAGCTTACCGAGCGGGGGGGGAGATACGCAGTATTTT
CASSLPSGGGDTQYF
>NA|TRBV6-5|NA|14|TRBJ1-4
TGTGCCAACAGAAGGGGGGTATTTAATGAAAAACTGTTTTTT
CANRRGVFNEKLFF
>NA|TRBV12-3/TRBV12-4|few|13|TRBJ2-1
TGTGCCAGCACCGGGGACAACTACAATGAGCAGTTCTTC
CASTGDNYNEQFF
>NA|TRBV7-9|NA|11|TRBJ1-2
TGTGCCGGCAGCCTAATCGAAGGCTACACCTTC
CAGSLIEGYTF
>NA|TRBV21-1|NA|10|TRBJ1-6
TGTGCCAGCACGAGATCACCCCTCCACTTT
CASTRSPLHF
>NA|TRBV7-8|few|16|TRBJ1-5
TGTGCCAGCAGCTTAGGCGGGTCAGTGACCAATCAGCCCCAGCATTTT
CASSLGGSVTNQPQHF
>NA|TRBV6-2/TRBV6-3|NA|16|TRBJ1-5
TGTGCCAGCAGCGACGGGACCCACCCGCGGGGTCAGCCCCAGCATTTT
CASSDGTHPRGQPQHF
>NA|TRBV20-1|NA|12|TRBJ2-4
TGCAGTGCTAGCGACAGCAAAAACATTCAGTACTTC
CSASDSKNIQYF
>NA|TRBV3-1|NA|14|TRBJ2-3
TGTGCCAGCAGCCCAGGCGGCAACACAGATATGCAGTATTTT
CASSPGGNTDMQYF
>NA|TRBV27|NA|13|TRBJ1-1
TGTGCCAGCAGTTTATGGGGCGGGAAGGAAGCTTTCTTT
CASSLWGGKEAFF
>TRBD1|TRBV10-3|NA|15|TRBJ2-7
TGTGCCATCGGACCCGGGACAGGGGGTTACTACGAGCAGTACTTC
CAIGPGTGGYYEQYF
>NA|TRBV7-8|few|17|TRBJ2-6
TGTGCCAGCAGCCCGCAGGACCCGGGGGCTGGGGCCAACGTCCTGACTTTC
CASSPQDPGAGANVLTF
>NA|TRBV9|few|16|TRBJ2-3
TGTGCCAGCAGCGTCCAGGGAGGCATCTCCACAGATACGCAGTATTTT
CASSVQGGISTDTQYF
>TRBD1|TRBV7-9|once|15|TRBJ2-2
TGTGCCAGCACCCTGGACAGGGCGAACACCGGGGAGCTGTTTTTT
CASTLDRANTGELFF
>NA|TRBV5-1|many|14|TRBJ1-1
TGCGCCAGCAGCCCGGGACTGGGGAACACTGAAGCTTTCTTT
CASSPGLGNTEAFF
>NA|TRBV4-1|few|13|TRBJ2-1
TGCGCCAGCAGCCAACCAACCTACAATGAGCAGTTCTTC
CASSQPTYNEQFF